This TCR beta chain is drawn from a study of CD8+CD57+ T cells in acquired aplastic anemia. Study summary: Sorting CD4+ and CD8+ cells gave DNA averaging about 3.1 ug.

A remark on this clonotype: Antigen specificity is unknown.

CDR3 and TCR beta VDJ profiling relied on genomic DNA as the template. TCRdb analysed the reads with MiXCR anew, one entry per CDR3 protein. The sample comprises around 79,000 distinct CDR3 sequences, 60% to 75% of which are singletons, and approximately 81% rests with the top ten. The patients chosen for sequencing had shown expansion of CD8+CD57+ cells (detected by flow cytometry). All patients had severe acquired aplastic anemia. CDR1 is MGHDK, CDR2 SYGVNS, per germline. Trimming took off 0 bases at V and 6 bases at J, with 8 bases between the two ends. The length of the CDR3 is 13 residues. Study-level findings and limits: The study found no significant CD8+ Simpson's diversity difference between patients and controls.

The chain carries TRBV25-1 and TRBJ1-2; D ambiguous. The sequencing sample was made of sorted CD4+, CD8+, or CD8+CD57+ T cells (not recorded which) from PBMCs. The sequence derives from a human donor with aplastic anemia. CDR3 sequence reads: CASSEYPADGYTF. CDR3 bases: TGTGCCAGCAGTGAATACCCTGCGGATGGCTACACCTTC.